Shown below are 8 T cell receptor beta chains from a single sample sequenced in a study of cytomegalovirus exposure and HLA in healthy donors. The PCR used 60 Vbeta and 13 Jbeta primers. TCRdb's copy holds only in-frame clones and misses some; the assay was immunoSEQ multiplex PCR. The sample comprises hundreds of thousands of clones, about 81% of which are singletons, and roughly 6% rests with the top ten. Sequencing was performed on PBMCs. The receptor set was obtained from a man aged 40-55 years in good health and CMV-seropositive.

This clone was seen a few times. The CDR3, as DNA: TGTGCCAGCAGGATACAGGGGGCTGGCGAGCAGTACGTC. Its protein product is CASRIQGAGEQYV. The chain joins TRBV2 to TRBJ2-7, with 9 bases matching TRBD1. V dropped 6 bases and J dropped 6; count of bases not matched to a gene: 6. This CDR3 has 13 amino acids. Germline V gives CDR1 SNHLY, CDR2 FYNNEI.

The chain has TRBV4-1 and TRBJ2-3; 7 bases match TRBD1. This CDR3 comprises 16 residues. Per germline, CDR1 MGHRA and CDR2 YSYEKL. J was trimmed by 0 bases and V by 4 bases; bases with no gene match: 7. The CDR3, as DNA: TGCGCCAGCAGCCTAGGGGGACAGACGAGCACAGATACGCAGTATTTT. Amino acids: CASSLGGQTSTDTQYF.

This clone showed up just once. V usage is TRBV5-4 and J usage is TRBJ2-3; D is unclear. Trimming took 5 bases from V and 1 from J, leaving 8 bases between them. The CDR3 consists of 13 residues. Germline values: CDR1 SGHNT, CDR2 YYREEE (reference sequence). CDR3 sequence: CASRAWRTDTQYF. The CDR3 DNA follows: TGTGCCAGCAGGGCCTGGCGCACAGATACGCAGTATTTT.

This clone was observed a few times. The chain carries TRBV7-9 and TRBJ1-1; D may be TRBD1 (5 bases). Between the trimmed V and J ends, which lost 5 bases and 4 bases, there was a span of 17 bases. This CDR3 spans 15 amino acids. CDR1 SEHNR and CDR2 FQNEAQ come from the germline V gene (reference sequence). The CDR3 reads CASSPTGGGSTEAFF. The CDR3 DNA reads as TGTGCCAGCAGCCCCACTGGGGGGGGGAGCACTGAAGCTTTCTTT.

This clone showed up just a few times. The rearrangement uses TRBV30 and TRBJ1-4, with TRBD1 identical over 11 bases. This CDR3 is built from 15 residues. Germline trimming cut 1 base from V and 8 bases from J; bases unmatched to any gene: 6. CDR1 is GTSNPN and CDR2 is SVGIG in the germline V gene (reference sequence). The CDR3 nucleotides are TGTGCCTGGAGTGGGACAGGGGGCCTCGTGGAAAAACTGTTTTTT. As protein: CAWSGTGGLVEKLFF.

The rearrangement uses TRBV9 and TRBJ2-1, with TRBD1 matching 10 bases. The length of the CDR3 is 16 residues. Per the germline V gene, CDR1 is SGDLS and CDR2 is YYNGEE. Trimming removed 0 bases from V and 9 bases from J; junction bases left unmatched: 9. CDR3 loop: CASSVGGTGVGGEQFF. CDR3 nucleotide sequence: TGTGCCAGCAGCGTAGGCGGGACAGGGGTTGGTGGTGAGCAGTTCTTC.

DNA for the CDR3: TGCGCCAGCAGCTGGGGACTAGCGGGAGGGCTGGGCGCAGATACGCAGTATTTT. Amino acids: CASSWGLAGGLGADTQYF. The V call is TRBV5-1, the J call TRBJ2-3; 16 bases are a match to TRBD2. Trimming cost V 3 bases and J 4 bases; bases outside gene matches: 8. The germline CDR1 and CDR2 sequences are SGHRS and YFSETQ. The CDR3 spans 18 residues.

The chain uses TRBV6-5 and TRBJ2-1, with no clear D. Germline CDR1 and CDR2: MNHEY and SVGAGI. V was cut by 0 bases and J by 1 base, with 10 bases left in between. This CDR3 has 16 residues. The CDR3 DNA reads TGTGCCAGCAGTTACTCAGACTCACTATCCTACAATGAGCAGTTCTTC. It translates to CASSYSDSLSYNEQFF.